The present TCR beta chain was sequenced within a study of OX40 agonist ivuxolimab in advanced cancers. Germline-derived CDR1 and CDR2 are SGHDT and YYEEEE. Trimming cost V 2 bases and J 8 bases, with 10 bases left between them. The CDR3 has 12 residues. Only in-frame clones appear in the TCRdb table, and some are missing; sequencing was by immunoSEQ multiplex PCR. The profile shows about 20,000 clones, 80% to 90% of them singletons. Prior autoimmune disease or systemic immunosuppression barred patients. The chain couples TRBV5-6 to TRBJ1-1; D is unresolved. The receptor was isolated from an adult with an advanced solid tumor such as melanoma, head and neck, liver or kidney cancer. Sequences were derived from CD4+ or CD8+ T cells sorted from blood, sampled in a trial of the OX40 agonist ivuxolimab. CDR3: CASSFGSPEAFF. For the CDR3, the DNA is TGTGCCAGCAGCTTCGGGTCCCCCGAAGCTTTCTTT.